This section outlines one TCR beta chain sequence together with its context. This record belongs to a study of CD8 T cells in ankylosing spondylitis. The CDR3 has 14 residues. The V gene lost 0 bases and the J gene lost 3 bases, with 10 bases spanning the gap. Germline CDR1 and CDR2: SGHRS and YFSETQ. Preparation of TCR beta libraries was done by quantitative 5'-RACE with molecular barcodes. TCRdb reprocessed the 5' RACE reads via MiXCR and lists one record per CDR3 protein. The sample includes under 250,000 distinct CDR3 sequences, roughly a third of them seen just once. This sequence joins TRBV5-1 and TRBJ2-7; a weak D match, TRBD2 (6 bases). The receptor was isolated from a male donor with ankylosing spondylitis or in good health (not recorded which). Specimen: blood, either unsorted or a sorted T cell fraction (not recorded which). CDR3 sequence: CASSLGLVSYEQYF. CDR3 nucleotide sequence: TGCGCCAGCAGCTTGGGACTAGTGAGCTACGAGCAGTACTTC.